Given below is one T cell receptor beta chain in context. The antigen is not known. This sample is drawn from a study of CD8 T cells in Susac syndrome. Study-wide context: At blood draw, Susac syndrome patients were therapy-naive, on corticosteroids, or on intravenous immunoglobulin alone.

CD8+ and CD4+ T cells were negatively isolated; TEMRA cells were FACS-enriched. An amount of RNA that ranged from roughly 0.5 to 1 ug was reverse transcribed with random hexamers. TCRdb ran MiXCR on the immunoSEQ multiplex PCR reads and lists one entry per CDR3 protein. This table has about 94,000 distinct CDR3 sequences, about 94% appearing once. CDR3 length: 14 amino acids. The V gene lost 3 bases and the J gene lost 2 bases, with 11 bases spanning the gap. CDR1 and CDR2 from the germline V gene are LNHNV and YYDKDF (reference sequence). Notes on the study in general: Acknowledgment was made by the study that its TCR sequencing and HLA analysis involved a relatively small number of individuals.

Sequences were obtained from CD4+ T cells from PBMCs. The chain joins TRBV15 to TRBJ2-7; D possibly corresponds to TRBD1 (5 bases). This clonotype was sampled from a human donor with Susac syndrome. The CDR3 is CATSSTDRPYEQYF. The CDR3 bases are TGTGCCACCAGCAGCACTGACAGACCCTACGAGCAGTACTTC.